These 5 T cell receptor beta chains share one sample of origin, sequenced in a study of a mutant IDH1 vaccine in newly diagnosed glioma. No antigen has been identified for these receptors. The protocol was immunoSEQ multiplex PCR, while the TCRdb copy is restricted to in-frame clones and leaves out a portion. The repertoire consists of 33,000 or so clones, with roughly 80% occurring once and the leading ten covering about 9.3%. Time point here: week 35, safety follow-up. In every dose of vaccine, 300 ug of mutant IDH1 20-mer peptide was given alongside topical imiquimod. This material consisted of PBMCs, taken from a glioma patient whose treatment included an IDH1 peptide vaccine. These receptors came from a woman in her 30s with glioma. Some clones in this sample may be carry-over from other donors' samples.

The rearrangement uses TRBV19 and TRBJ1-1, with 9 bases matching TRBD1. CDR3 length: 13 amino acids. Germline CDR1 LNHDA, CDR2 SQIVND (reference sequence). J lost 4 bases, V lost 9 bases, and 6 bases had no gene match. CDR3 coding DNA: TGTGCCAGCTGGGACAGGGCAAGCACTGAAGCTTTCTTT. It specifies CASWDRASTEAFF.

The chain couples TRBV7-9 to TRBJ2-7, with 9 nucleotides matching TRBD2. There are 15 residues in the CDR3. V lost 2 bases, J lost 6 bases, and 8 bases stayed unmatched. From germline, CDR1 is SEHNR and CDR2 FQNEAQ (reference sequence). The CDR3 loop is CASSLSASGKSEQYF. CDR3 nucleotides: TGTGCCAGCAGCTTATCGGCTAGCGGGAAGTCCGAGCAGTACTTC.

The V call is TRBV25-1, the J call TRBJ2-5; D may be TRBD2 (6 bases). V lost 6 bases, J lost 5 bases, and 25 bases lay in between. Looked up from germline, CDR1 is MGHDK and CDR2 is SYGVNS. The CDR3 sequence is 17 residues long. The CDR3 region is CASSARPPGEARETQYF. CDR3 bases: TGTGCCAGCAGCGCCCGGCCCCCGGGGGAGGCACGGGAGACCCAGTACTTC.

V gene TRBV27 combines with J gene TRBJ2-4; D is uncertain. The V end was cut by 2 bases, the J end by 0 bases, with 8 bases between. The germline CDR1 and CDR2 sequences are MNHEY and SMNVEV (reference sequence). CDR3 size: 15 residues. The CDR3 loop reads CASSLGGIAKNIQYF. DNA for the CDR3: TGTGCCAGCAGTTTAGGCGGTATAGCCAAAAACATTCAGTACTTC.

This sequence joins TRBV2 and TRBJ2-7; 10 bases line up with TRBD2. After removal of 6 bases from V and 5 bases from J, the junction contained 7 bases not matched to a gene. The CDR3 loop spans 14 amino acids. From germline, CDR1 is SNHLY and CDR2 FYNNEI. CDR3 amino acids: CASSPSGSGHEQYF. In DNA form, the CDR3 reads TGTGCCAGCAGCCCTAGCGGGAGCGGCCACGAGCAGTACTTC.